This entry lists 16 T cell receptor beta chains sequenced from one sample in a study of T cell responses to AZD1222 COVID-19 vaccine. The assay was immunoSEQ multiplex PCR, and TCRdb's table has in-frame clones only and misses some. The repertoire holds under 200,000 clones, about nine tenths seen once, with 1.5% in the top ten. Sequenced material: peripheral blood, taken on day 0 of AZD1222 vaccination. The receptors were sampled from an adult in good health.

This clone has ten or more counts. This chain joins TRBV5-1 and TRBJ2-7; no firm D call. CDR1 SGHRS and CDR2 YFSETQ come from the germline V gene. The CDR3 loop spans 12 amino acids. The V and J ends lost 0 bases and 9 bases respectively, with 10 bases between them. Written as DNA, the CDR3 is TGCGCCAGCAGCTTGGATCGAGTGGGGCAGTACTTC. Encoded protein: CASSLDRVGQYF.

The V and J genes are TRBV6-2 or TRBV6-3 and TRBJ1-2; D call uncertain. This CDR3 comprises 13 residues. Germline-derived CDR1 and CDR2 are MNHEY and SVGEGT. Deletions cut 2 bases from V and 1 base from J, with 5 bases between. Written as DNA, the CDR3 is TGTGCCAGCAGTTACGGGATTAACTATGGCTACACCTTC. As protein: CASSYGINYGYTF.

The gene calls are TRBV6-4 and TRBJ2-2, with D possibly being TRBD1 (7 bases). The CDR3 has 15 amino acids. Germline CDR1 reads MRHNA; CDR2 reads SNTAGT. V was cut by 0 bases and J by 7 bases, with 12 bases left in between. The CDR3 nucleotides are TGTGCCAGCAGTGACTCGCCAGGGGGGCACGGGGAGCTGTTTTTT. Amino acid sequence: CASSDSPGGHGELFF.

CDR3 in amino acids: CASSSNPGLGQETQYF. The CDR3 DNA reads as TGTGCCAGCAGCTCGAACCCAGGACTGGGACAAGAGACCCAGTACTTC. The rearrangement joins TRBV9 to TRBJ2-5, with D tentatively TRBD2 (5 bases). V was pared by 4 bases and J by 2 bases, with 18 bases between. CDR1 is SGDLS and CDR2 is YYNGEE in the germline V gene. The CDR3 length is 16 residues.

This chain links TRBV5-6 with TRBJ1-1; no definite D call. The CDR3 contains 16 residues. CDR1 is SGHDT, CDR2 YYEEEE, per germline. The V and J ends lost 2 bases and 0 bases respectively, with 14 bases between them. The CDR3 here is CASSLWPLMMNTEAFF. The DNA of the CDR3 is TGTGCCAGCAGCTTATGGCCCCTGATGATGAACACTGAAGCTTTCTTT.

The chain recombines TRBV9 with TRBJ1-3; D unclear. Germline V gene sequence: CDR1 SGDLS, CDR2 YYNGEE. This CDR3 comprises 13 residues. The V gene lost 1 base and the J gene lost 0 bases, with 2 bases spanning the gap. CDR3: CASSVISGNTIYF. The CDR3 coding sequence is TGTGCCAGCAGCGTAATCTCTGGAAACACCATATATTTT.

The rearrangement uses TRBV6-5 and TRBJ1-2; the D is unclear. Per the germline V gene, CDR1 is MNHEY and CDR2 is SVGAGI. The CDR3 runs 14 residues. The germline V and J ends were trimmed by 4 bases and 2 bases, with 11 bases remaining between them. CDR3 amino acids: CASSSLPANYGYTF. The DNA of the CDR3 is TGTGCCAGCAGTTCCCTCCCCGCCAACTATGGCTACACCTTC.

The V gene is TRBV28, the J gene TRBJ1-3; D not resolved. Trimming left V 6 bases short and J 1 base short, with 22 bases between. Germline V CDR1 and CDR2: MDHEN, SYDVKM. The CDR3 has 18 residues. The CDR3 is CASSPPGLEPTSGNTIYF. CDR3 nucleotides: TGTGCCAGCAGCCCCCCGGGCCTTGAGCCAACTTCTGGAAACACCATATATTTT.

The CDR3 DNA sequence: TGTGCCAGCAGTGACGTCACCCACGAGCAGTACTTC. As protein: CASSDVTHEQYF. The chain joins TRBV6-2 or TRBV6-3 to TRBJ2-7; D gene uncertain. In germline, CDR1 is MNHEY, CDR2 SVGEGT. Between the trimmed V and J ends, which lost 5 bases and 5 bases, there was a span of 10 bases. CDR3 length equals 12 residues.

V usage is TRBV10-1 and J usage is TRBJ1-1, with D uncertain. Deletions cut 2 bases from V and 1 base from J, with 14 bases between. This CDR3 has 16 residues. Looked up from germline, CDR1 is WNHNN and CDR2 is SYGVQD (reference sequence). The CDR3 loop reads CASSEGNHGWNTEAFF. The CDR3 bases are TGCGCCAGCAGTGAGGGTAATCACGGATGGAACACTGAAGCTTTCTTT.

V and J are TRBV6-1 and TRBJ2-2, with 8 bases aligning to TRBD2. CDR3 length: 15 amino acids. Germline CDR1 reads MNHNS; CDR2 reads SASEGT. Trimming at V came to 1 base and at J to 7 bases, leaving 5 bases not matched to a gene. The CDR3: CASSEVLAGGGELFF. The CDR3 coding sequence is TGTGCCAGCAGTGAAGTTCTCGCGGGGGGCGGGGAGCTGTTTTTT.

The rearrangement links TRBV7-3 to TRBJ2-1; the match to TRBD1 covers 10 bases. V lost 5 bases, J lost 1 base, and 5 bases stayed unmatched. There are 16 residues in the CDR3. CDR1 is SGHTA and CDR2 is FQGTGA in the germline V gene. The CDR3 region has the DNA TGTGCCAGCAGCCGCCGGGACAGGGGATCCTACAATGAGCAGTTCTTC. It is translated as CASSRRDRGSYNEQFF.

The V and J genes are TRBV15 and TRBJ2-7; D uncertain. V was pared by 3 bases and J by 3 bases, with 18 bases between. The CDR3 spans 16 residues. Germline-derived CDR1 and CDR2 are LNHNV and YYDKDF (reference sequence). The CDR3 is CATSSHRYIGFYEQYF. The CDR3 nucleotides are TGTGCCACCAGCAGTCACCGATATATAGGGTTCTACGAGCAGTACTTC.

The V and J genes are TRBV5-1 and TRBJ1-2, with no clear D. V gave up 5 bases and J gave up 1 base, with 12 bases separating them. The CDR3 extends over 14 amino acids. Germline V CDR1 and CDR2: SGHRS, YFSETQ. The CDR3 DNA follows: TGCGCCAGCAGAACAGAAATCATTAACTATGGCTACACCTTC. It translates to CASRTEIINYGYTF.

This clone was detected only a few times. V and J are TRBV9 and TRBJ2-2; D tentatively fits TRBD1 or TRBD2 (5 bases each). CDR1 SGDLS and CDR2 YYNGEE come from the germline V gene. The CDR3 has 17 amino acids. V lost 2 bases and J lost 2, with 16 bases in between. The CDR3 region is CASSVYATGQNTGELFF. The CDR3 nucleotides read TGTGCCAGCAGCGTCTACGCGACGGGGCAAAACACCGGGGAGCTGTTTTTT.

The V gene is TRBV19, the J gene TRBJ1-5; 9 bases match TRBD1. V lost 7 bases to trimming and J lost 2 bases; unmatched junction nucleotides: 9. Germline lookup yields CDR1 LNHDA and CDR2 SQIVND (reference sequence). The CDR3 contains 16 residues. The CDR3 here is CASTNRGQGGNQPQHF. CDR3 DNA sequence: TGTGCCAGTACAAACAGGGGGCAAGGGGGCAATCAGCCCCAGCATTTT.